This TCR beta chain was documented in a study of shared clonotypes between healthy human individuals. Study as a whole: Three plates each covered CD4 naive and memory; CD8 naive two, CD8 memory one. Notes on the study in general: Despite large depth, rarefaction showed incomplete sorted-subset sequencing. Naive CD4 clonotype sharing across a few donors was 5% to 6%.

Points on this clone: Antigen: not known.

Sequenced by immunoSEQ multiplex PCR; TCRdb stores in-frame clones only, minus some. The table records more than 850,000 clones, about 84% of them present only once. The V gene end was trimmed by 6 bases and the J gene end by 4 bases; junction bases not matched to a gene: 5. The germline gives CDR1 SGHRS, CDR2 YFSETQ. This CDR3 comprises 14 residues. Sequencing used memory CD4+ T cells from PBMCs. This sample's subset: CD45RA-negative fraction. This chain links TRBV5-1 with TRBJ2-5, with 11 nucleotides matching TRBD1. This TCR was sampled from a young man in good health. Some clones in this sample may be carry-over from other donors' samples. The CDR3 DNA is TGCGCCAGCAACGGACAGGGGGCTCGAGAGACCCAGTACTTC. This translates into CASNGQGARETQYF.